This is a list of T cell receptor beta chains from one sample in a study of blood T cell repertoires in COVID-19. Sequencing used immunoSEQ multiplex PCR; TCRdb keeps in-frame clones, though not all of them. The sample lists approximately 300,000 clones; over 85% were seen once. Sequenced input: PBMCs or T cells enriched from blood (not recorded which). The source of these receptors is a man in his sixties who had recovered from COVID-19. CDR3s include the opening cysteine and the closing phenylalanine or tryptophan. Each record gives: clone size, V gene, D gene, CDR3 length, J gene, CDR3 DNA, CDR3 protein. D genes are given only for firm matches. Rows give clone size only sometimes, using once, few, many, or a class for an expanded clone.

once,TRBV7-9,NA,16,TRBJ2-7,TGTGCCAGCAGCTTAGGCTTTGGGACACCGACCTACGAGCAGTACTTC,CASSLGFGTPTYEQYF
few,TRBV25-1,NA,14,TRBJ1-1,TGTGCCAGCAGTGGACGACTCCAGAACACTGAAGCTTTCTTT,CASSGRLQNTEAFF
NA,TRBV6-5,TRBD1,15,TRBJ2-1,TGTGCCAGCAGTTACTCGCGACAGGGGTACAATGAGCAGTTCTTC,CASSYSRQGYNEQFF
NA,TRBV10-2,NA,14,TRBJ2-1,TGCGCCAGCAGTGAGGTGTATAGTGACAATGAGCAGTTCTTC,CASSEVYSDNEQFF
NA,TRBV18,NA,16,TRBJ2-2,TGTGCCAGCTCCCTAACAGGACAGCCGAACACCGGGGAGCTGTTTTTT,CASSLTGQPNTGELFF
NA,TRBV5-1,TRBD2,17,TRBJ2-1,TGCGCCAGCAGCTTGGTTGTTAGCGGGAGCTCCTACAATGAGCAGTTCTTC,CASSLVVSGSSYNEQFF
NA,TRBV9,NA,15,TRBJ1-3,TGTGCCAGCAGCGTTTCCGGGGGGTCGGGAAACACCATATATTTT,CASSVSGGSGNTIYF
NA,TRBV6-2/TRBV6-3,TRBD1,14,TRBJ2-7,TGTGCCAGCAGCTGGGGACAGGGGGTCTACGAGCAGTACTTC,CASSWGQGVYEQYF
NA,TRBV19,TRBD2,16,TRBJ2-3,TGTGCCAGTAGCCCCACCGCTTTAGCGGGGCCCGATACGCAGTATTTT,CASSPTALAGPDTQYF
NA,TRBV7-3,NA,14,TRBJ1-6,TGTGCCAGCAGCAACTCTCCTGGTCGTTCACCCCTCCACTTT,CASSNSPGRSPLHF
NA,TRBV7-7,TRBD2,14,TRBJ2-2,TGTGCTAGCAGCCGTGGACTAGCGGGAGGGGAGCTGTTTTTT,CASSRGLAGGELFF
NA,TRBV25-1,TRBD1,17,TRBJ2-6,TGTGCCAGCAGTGATCTGGACAGGAGCTCTGGGGCCAACGTCCTGACTTTC,CASSDLDRSSGANVLTF
NA,TRBV15,NA,16,TRBJ2-4,TGTGCCACCAGCAGAGAGCAGGGCGTGTCCAAAAACATTCAGTACTTC,CATSREQGVSKNIQYF
NA,TRBV15,TRBD1,14,TRBJ2-3,TGTGCCACCGGGACAGGGGTTTTTTCAGATACGCAGTATTTT,CATGTGVFSDTQYF
NA,TRBV25-1,NA,12,TRBJ1-2,TGTGCCAGCGCCAGGGGAAACTATGGCTACACCTTC,CASARGNYGYTF
NA,TRBV19,TRBD1,15,TRBJ1-1,TGTGCCAGTAGCGTGACAGGGGCAAGAAGCACTGAAGCTTTCTTT,CASSVTGARSTEAFF
NA,TRBV25-1,NA,18,TRBJ2-1,TGTGCCAGCAGTAAAGTCCCGGGACAGGGGCGGGGGGGAAATGAGCAGTTCTTC,CASSKVPGQGRGGNEQFF
NA,TRBV27,NA,14,TRBJ1-5,TGTGCCAGCAGTTCACGGTATAGCAATCAGCCCCAGCATTTT,CASSSRYSNQPQHF
NA,TRBV7-9,TRBD2,16,TRBJ2-7,TGTGCCAGCAGCTTATTGCTAGCGGGAGATTATAACGAGCAGTACTTC,CASSLLLAGDYNEQYF
NA,TRBV7-9,NA,14,TRBJ2-7,TGTGCCAGCAGCTTGGAGCCCAGGGGTTTCGAGCAGTACTTC,CASSLEPRGFEQYF
NA,TRBV6-2/TRBV6-3,TRBD1,15,TRBJ2-7,TGTGCCAGCAGTTACGGCTGGACAGGGGTCTACGAGCAGTACTTC,CASSYGWTGVYEQYF
NA,TRBV5-1,TRBD1,15,TRBJ1-2,TGCGCCAGCAGCGTCACACGGGGACAGGACTATGGCTACACCTTC,CASSVTRGQDYGYTF
few,TRBV20-1,NA,11,TRBJ2-1,TGCAGTGCACAGGGTGGCAATGAGCAGTTCTTC,CSAQGGNEQFF
NA,TRBV18,NA,14,TRBJ2-2,TGTGCCAGCTCACTTACAAGAAACACCGGGGAGCTGTTTTTT,CASSLTRNTGELFF
NA,TRBV7-2,TRBD1,14,TRBJ2-1,TGTGCCAGCAGGGGACAGGGAAAGTACAATGAGCAGTTCTTC,CASRGQGKYNEQFF
NA,TRBV19,NA,16,TRBJ1-4,TGTGCCAGTTCTATGAGGAGGGCTGCAACTAATGAAAAACTGTTTTTT,CASSMRRAATNEKLFF
NA,TRBV7-9,TRBD2,19,TRBJ2-1,TGTGCCAGCAGCCCCGTAGTAGCGGGAGCCCTGAGCTCCTACAATGAGCAGTTCTTC,CASSPVVAGALSSYNEQFF
NA,TRBV3-1/TRBV3-2,NA,12,TRBJ2-3,TGTGCCAGCAGAACCGGGGGAGATACGCAGTATTTT,CASRTGGDTQYF
NA,TRBV5-1,NA,17,TRBJ2-3,TGCGCCAGCAGCTTGGACGAGAGCTTAAGTAGCACAGATACGCAGTATTTT,CASSLDESLSSTDTQYF
NA,TRBV30,TRBD1,15,TRBJ1-5,TGTGCCTGGAAACAACAGGGGGCGCGCAATCAGCCCCAGCATTTT,CAWKQQGARNQPQHF
NA,TRBV19,NA,16,TRBJ2-1,TGTGCCAGTAGTACCCGGGACTTCAGACGTGACAATGAGCAGTTCTTC,CASSTRDFRRDNEQFF
NA,TRBV19,TRBD1,14,TRBJ2-7,TGTGCCAGTAGTATCGGGGACAGGGCCTACGAGCAGTACTTC,CASSIGDRAYEQYF
NA,TRBV9,TRBD1,15,TRBJ2-1,TGTGCCAGCAGCGTAGAACAGGGGGCGCTTAGTGAGCAGTTCTTC,CASSVEQGALSEQFF
NA,TRBV15,TRBD2,19,TRBJ2-3,TGTGCCACCAGCCACCGGGTAGGGTGGACTAGCGGAAGCACAGATACGCAGTATTTT,CATSHRVGWTSGSTDTQYF
NA,TRBV4-1,NA,15,TRBJ1-2,TGCGCCAGCAGCCAAGAAGAAGCGGTGAGGGAAGGCTACACCTTC,CASSQEEAVREGYTF
once,TRBV24-1,TRBD1,13,TRBJ1-1,TGTGCCACCCGACAGGGTGGGCACACTGAAGCTTTCTTT,CATRQGGHTEAFF
NA,TRBV3-1/TRBV3-2,TRBD2,16,TRBJ2-1,TGTGCCAGCAGCCTAACTAGCGGGGGGGCCTACAATGAGCAGTTCTTC,CASSLTSGGAYNEQFF
NA,TRBV5-6,TRBD2,19,TRBJ2-3,TGTGCCAGCAGCTTGAGTGTTGGCTGGACTAGCGGAAACACAGATACGCAGTATTTT,CASSLSVGWTSGNTDTQYF
NA,TRBV2,TRBD1,13,TRBJ2-1,TGTGCCAGTTACAGGGGCTCCTACAATGAGCAGTTCTTC,CASYRGSYNEQFF
NA,TRBV29-1,TRBD1,15,TRBJ1-1,TGCAGCGTTGCGCCTACGGGACAGGGAAGGGGTGAAGCTTTCTTT,CSVAPTGQGRGEAFF
NA,TRBV9,TRBD1,15,TRBJ1-2,TGTGCCAGCAGCGTACTGGGACAGGGGGCATCTGGCTACACCTTC,CASSVLGQGASGYTF
NA,TRBV6-2/TRBV6-3,TRBD2,16,TRBJ2-1,TGTGCCAGCAGTACCCGTAGCGGGGGGTCCTACAATGAGCAGTTCTTC,CASSTRSGGSYNEQFF
NA,TRBV2,NA,11,TRBJ1-2,TGTGCCAGCACTGGACTCTATGGCTACACCTTC,CASTGLYGYTF
NA,TRBV27,NA,14,TRBJ1-1,TGTGCCAGCAGTTTATCGGGGAGAGGCACTGAAGCTTTCTTT,CASSLSGRGTEAFF